The 14 T cell receptor beta chains given below trace back to one sample, sequenced in a study of regulatory T cells in long-lasting Graves disease. Indicated time point: persistent/refractory GD, antithyroid drugs over 5 years with positive TRAb. RNA from PBMCs was the source of the TCR library. CDR3 regions were amplified by Arm-PCR using iRepertoire HTBI primers to build TCR beta libraries. TCRdb ran MiXCR on the multiplex PCR reads and lists one entry per CDR3 protein. The table includes fewer than 400,000 distinct CDR3 sequences, 15% to 20% detected once. The sequencing here drew on peripheral blood mononuclear cells (PBMCs), taken when the disease was refractory, from a patient treated with antithyroid drugs. The receptors were gathered from a female donor with Graves disease.

The table lists this clonotype with many counts. The V and J genes are TRBV7-9 and TRBJ2-7, with 9 bases matching TRBD2. This CDR3 contains 15 residues. Germline V gene lookup returns CDR1 SEHNR and CDR2 FQNEAQ (reference sequence). V was pared by 5 bases and J by 6 bases, with 11 bases of the junction left unmatched. The CDR3 here is CASSTTAGTSLEQYF. CDR3 nucleotides: TGTGCCAGCAGCACTACCGCCGGGACTAGCCTCGAGCAGTACTTC.

This clonotype was seen at least ten times. The V gene is TRBV29-1, the J gene TRBJ2-7, with 7 bases identical to TRBD1. Per germline, CDR1 SQVTM and CDR2 ANQGSEA. Losses at the gene ends were 4 bases for V and 2 bases for J; bases not matched to a gene: 2. There are 12 residues in the CDR3. The CDR3 DNA follows: TGCAGCGTTGTAGACAGGGCCTACGAGCAGTACTTC. This translates into CSVVDRAYEQYF.

Only a few counts were recorded for this clonotype. V and J are TRBV18 and TRBJ2-4, with 11 bases matching TRBD1. CDR1 and CDR2 (germline): KGHSH, LQKENI. The CDR3 consists of 15 residues. Germline trimming cut 1 base from V and 7 bases from J; bases unmatched to any gene: 3. CDR3 protein: CASSPRTGGSNIQYF. The CDR3 DNA is TGTGCCAGCTCACCACGGACAGGGGGCTCGAACATTCAGTACTTC. Together with reference TRBV18 and TRBJ2-4, the CDR3 gives the full variable domain: NAGVMQNPRHLVRRRGQEARLRCSPMKGHSHVYWYRQLPEEGLKFMVYLQKENIIDESGMPKERFSAEFPKEGPSILRIQQVVRGDSAAYFCASSPRTGGSNIQYFGAGTRLSVL.

Details on this clonotype: Since a much larger clone is just one base distant, this may be a read error. The rearrangement links TRBV6-1 to TRBJ2-5; D possibly corresponds to TRBD2 (6 bases). The CDR3 runs to 14 residues. The germline CDR1 and CDR2 sequences are MNHNS and SASEGT. The CDR3 nucleotides are TGTGCCAGCAGCTGGAGGGCTGGCGGAGAGACCCAGTGCTTC. This sequence encodes CASSWRAGGETQCF.

This clonotype was counted at least ten times. The chain is built from TRBV3-1 and TRBJ2-7; D ambiguous. This CDR3 contains 13 residues. In germline, CDR1 is LGHDT, CDR2 YNNKEL (reference sequence). V gave up 0 bases and J gave up 6 bases, with 9 bases separating them. DNA of the CDR3: TGTGCCAGCAGCCAAGATCAATGGGCCGAGCAGTACTTC. Residues: CASSQDQWAEQYF.

A few counts support this clonotype. The gene calls are TRBV28 and TRBJ2-2, with 9 bases fitting TRBD1. The CDR3 is 15 residues long. The J segment lost 6 bases and the V segment lost 5 bases, leaving 7 bases of the junction unmatched. Per the germline V gene, CDR1 is MDHEN and CDR2 is SYDVKM. CDR3 sequence reads: CASSTTGGWAGELFF. In nucleotides, the CDR3 is TGTGCCAGCAGTACTACAGGGGGCTGGGCCGGGGAGCTGTTTTTT.

Many counts were recorded for this clonotype. The gene calls are TRBV12-3 or TRBV12-4 and TRBJ1-2, with TRBD1 matching 8 bases. CDR3 length: 12 residues. Trimming removed 6 bases from V and 6 bases from J; junction bases left unmatched: 3. The CDR3 spells CASRVTGDGYTF. The CDR3 DNA reads as TGTGCCAGCAGGGTGACAGGGGATGGCTACACCTTC.

This clonotype was found a few times. This rearrangement joins TRBV19 to TRBJ1-1; 8 positions agree with TRBD1. Trimming at V came to 5 bases and at J to 6 bases, leaving 11 bases not matched to a gene. In germline, CDR1 is LNHDA, CDR2 SQIVND (reference sequence). The CDR3 runs 15 residues. As DNA, the CDR3 is TGTGCCAGTAGTCCGATAGACAGGGGAGTCGCTGAAGCTTTCTTT. It is translated as CASSPIDRGVAEAFF.

The chain carries TRBV2 and TRBJ1-4; 7 nucleotides agree with TRBD1. Trimming removed 5 bases from V and 8 bases from J; junction bases left unmatched: 5. Germline V CDR1 and CDR2: SNHLY, FYNNEI. CDR3 length equals 13 residues. CDR3 region: CASSRGLGEKLFF. The CDR3 DNA reads TGTGCCAGCAGTAGGGGGCTCGGGGAAAAACTGTTTTTT.

The V call is TRBV19, the J call TRBJ1-2, with D uncertain. The CDR3 runs to 11 residues. CDR1 is LNHDA, CDR2 SQIVND, per germline (reference sequence). Trimming shortened V by 3 bases and J by 5 bases, and 4 bases separated the two germline ends. The CDR3 spells CASSIRYGYTF. CDR3 DNA: TGTGCCAGTAGTATTCGTTATGGCTACACCTTC. Full variable domain (remainder filled in from reference TRBV19 and TRBJ1-2): DGGITQSPKYLFRKEGQNVTLSCEQNLNHDAMYWYRQDPGQGLRLIYYSQIVNDFQKGDIAEGYSVSREKKESFPLTVTSAQKNPTAFYLCASSIRYGYTFGSGTRLTVV.

This clonotype was counted many times. J is TRBJ1-4 and V is TRBV12-3 or TRBV12-4; perhaps TRBD1 as D (5 bases). The V gene lost 6 bases and the J gene lost 4 bases, with 12 bases spanning the gap. The CDR3 extends over 14 amino acids. The CDR3 region is CASRLDSVNEKLFF. CDR3 sequence (DNA): TGTGCCAGCAGGCTAGACAGTGTTAATGAAAAACTGTTTTTT.

The chain employs TRBV29-1 and TRBJ2-1; 7 nucleotides agree with TRBD2. The length of the CDR3 is 16 residues. Per germline, CDR1 SQVTM and CDR2 ANQGSEA. V was clipped by 6 bases and J by 4 bases; unmatched bases: 15. CDR3 sequence reads: CSVGGERSLTYNEQFF. CDR3 coding DNA: TGCAGCGTGGGGGGGGAAAGGTCCTTAACATACAATGAGCAGTTCTTC.

This rearrangement joins TRBV20-1 to TRBJ1-2, with TRBD1 identical over 7 bases. Unmatched junction bases numbered 6, after V lost 5 bases and J lost 3 bases. The CDR3 sequence is 13 residues long. The germline V gene has CDR1 DFQATT and CDR2 SNEGSKA (reference sequence). In nucleotides, the CDR3 is TGCAGTGCTCCAGGGGGTTGGGACTATGGCTACACCTTC. This codes for CSAPGGWDYGYTF.

This rearrangement joins TRBV3-1 to TRBJ2-7; D possibly corresponds to TRBD2 (7 bases). V lost 6 bases to trimming and J lost 6 bases, with 12 bases between them. The germline V gene has CDR1 LGHDT and CDR2 YNNKEL (reference sequence). This CDR3 contains 12 residues. CDR3 bases: TGTGCCAGCAGGGGGGGGGCTGGCGAGCAGTACTTC. This gives the protein CASRGGAGEQYF.